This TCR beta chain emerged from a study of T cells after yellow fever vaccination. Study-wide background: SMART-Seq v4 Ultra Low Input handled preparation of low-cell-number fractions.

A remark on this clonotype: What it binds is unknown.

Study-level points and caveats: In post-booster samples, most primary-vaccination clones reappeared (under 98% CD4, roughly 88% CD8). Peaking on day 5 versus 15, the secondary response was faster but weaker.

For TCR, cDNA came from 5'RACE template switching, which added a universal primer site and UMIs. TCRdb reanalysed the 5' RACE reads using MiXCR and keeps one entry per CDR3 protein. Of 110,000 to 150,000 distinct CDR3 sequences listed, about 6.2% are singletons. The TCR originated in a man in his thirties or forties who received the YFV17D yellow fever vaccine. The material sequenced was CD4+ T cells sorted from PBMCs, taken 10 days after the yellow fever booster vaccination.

CDR3 sequence reads: CASSRRYEAFF. CDR3 bases: TGTGCCAGCAGTCGACGATATGAAGCTTTCTTT. This chain joins TRBV6-6 and TRBJ1-1; D unresolved. Trimming shortened V by 5 bases and J by 7 bases, and 8 bases separated the two germline ends. CDR3 length: 11 amino acids. Germline V gene sequence: CDR1 MNHNY, CDR2 SVGAGI (reference sequence).